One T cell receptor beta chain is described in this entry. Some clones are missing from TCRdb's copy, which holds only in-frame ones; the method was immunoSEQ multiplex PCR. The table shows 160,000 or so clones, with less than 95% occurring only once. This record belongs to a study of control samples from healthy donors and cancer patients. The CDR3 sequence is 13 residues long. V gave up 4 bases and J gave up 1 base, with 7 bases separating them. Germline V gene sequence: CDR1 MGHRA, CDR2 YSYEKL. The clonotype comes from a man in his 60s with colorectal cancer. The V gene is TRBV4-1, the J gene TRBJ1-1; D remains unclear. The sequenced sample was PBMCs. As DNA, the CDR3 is TGCGCCAGCAGCCCGAGTGCGAACACTGAAGCTTTCTTT. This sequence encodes CASSPSANTEAFF.